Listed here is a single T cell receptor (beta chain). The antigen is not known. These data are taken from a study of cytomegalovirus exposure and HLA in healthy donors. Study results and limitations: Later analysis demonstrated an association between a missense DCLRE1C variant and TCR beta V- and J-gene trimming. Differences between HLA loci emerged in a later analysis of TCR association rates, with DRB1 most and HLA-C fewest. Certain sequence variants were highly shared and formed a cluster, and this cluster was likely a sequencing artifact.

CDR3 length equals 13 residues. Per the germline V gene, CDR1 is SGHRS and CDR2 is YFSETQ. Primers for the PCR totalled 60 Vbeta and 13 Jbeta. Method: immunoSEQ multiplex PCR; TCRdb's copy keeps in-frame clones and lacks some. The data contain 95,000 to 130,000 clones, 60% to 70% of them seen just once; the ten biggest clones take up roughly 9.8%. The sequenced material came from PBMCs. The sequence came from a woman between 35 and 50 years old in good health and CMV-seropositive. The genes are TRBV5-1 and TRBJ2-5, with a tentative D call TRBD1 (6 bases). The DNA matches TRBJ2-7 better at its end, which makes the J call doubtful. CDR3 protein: CASSPTGNGEQYF. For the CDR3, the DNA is TGCGCCAGCAGTCCCACAGGGAATGGCGAGCAGTACTTC.